These T cell receptor beta chains were read from a single sample in a study of Tregs in tolerant kidney transplant recipients. The assay was immunoSEQ multiplex PCR, and TCRdb's table has in-frame clones only and misses some. The data hold 68,000 or so clones, with roughly 84% observed a single time. Sequencing was performed on CD4+ T cells from blood. Receptors were obtained from a human donor in good health. The CDR3 runs from the conserved cysteine through the conserved F or W. A D gene is named only where the DNA matches it firmly. Not all rows give a size; the values are once, few, many and, for expanded clones, a class.

j_gene	abundance	v_gene	d_gene	CDR3nt	CDR3aa
TRBJ2-7	few	TRBV12-5	.	TGTGCTAGTGGTTGGGGACAGACGCTGGGAGGGGAGCAGTACTTC	CASGWGQTLGGEQYF
TRBJ2-5	.	TRBV4-1	TRBD2	TGCGCCAGCAGCCAAGATCGGGTAGCGGGGGGGCAAGGGCAAGAGACCCAGTACTTC	CASSQDRVAGGQGQETQYF
TRBJ2-7	.	TRBV27	TRBD1	TGTGCCAGCAGTCGTTACCCTCCGGGACAGAGCTCCTACGAGCAGTACTTC	CASSRYPPGQSSYEQYF
TRBJ2-1	.	TRBV9	.	TGTGCCAGCAGCGTAGACGGCAGACGGTACGATGAGCAGTTCTTC	CASSVDGRRYDEQFF
TRBJ2-5	.	TRBV9	.	TGTGCCAGCAGCCCCGACTCGGGGACCCAGTACTTC	CASSPDSGTQYF
TRBJ1-5	.	TRBV7-2	.	TGTGCCAGCAGCTATCCACAGGTTGGCAATCAGCCCCAGCATTTT	CASSYPQVGNQPQHF
TRBJ2-1	.	TRBV7-8	.	TGTGCCAGCAGCTTATATAGAGTCCCCCTCAATGAGCAGTTCTTC	CASSLYRVPLNEQFF
TRBJ2-1	.	TRBV11-1	TRBD2	TGTGCCAGCAGCCCCCGACTAGCGGGGGGCAGTGGTGAGCAGTTCTTC	CASSPRLAGGSGEQFF
TRBJ1-4	few	TRBV7-6	.	TGTGCCAGCAGCTTAGGAGGGTATCTAGGAGAAAAACTGTTTTTT	CASSLGGYLGEKLFF
TRBJ2-7	once	TRBV7-2	TRBD2	TGTGCCAGCAGTCGTAGCGGGGGGAACTACGAGCAGTACTTC	CASSRSGGNYEQYF
TRBJ2-5	.	TRBV11-3	TRBD1	TGTGCCAGCACAATAGGGACAGGGGAGGAGACCCAGTACTTC	CASTIGTGEETQYF
TRBJ1-2	medium-sized	TRBV7-9	.	TGTGCCAGCAGCTTAGCGGAGGGGACGCGGGGCTACACCTTC	CASSLAEGTRGYTF
TRBJ1-1	.	TRBV2	.	TGTGCCAGCAAGCTGGAGGGATACACTGAAGCTTTCTTT	CASKLEGYTEAFF
TRBJ2-1	.	TRBV7-9	.	TGTGCCAGCAGCTTACGAGCCGTCTCCTACAATGAGCAGTTCTTC	CASSLRAVSYNEQFF
TRBJ2-7	.	TRBV27	TRBD2	TGTGCCAGCACTGGACTAGCGGGATCGGGTGAGCAGTACTTC	CASTGLAGSGEQYF
TRBJ2-7	.	TRBV6-1	TRBD2	TGTGCCAGCAGTCCGCGACTAGCGGGACCCTACGAGCAGTACTTC	CASSPRLAGPYEQYF
TRBJ2-3	.	TRBV18	TRBD2	TGTGCCAGCTCACCGGCTAGCGGGGCGATAGATACGCAGTATTTT	CASSPASGAIDTQYF
TRBJ1-1	.	TRBV6-5	.	TGTGCCAGCAGTTACGACGGGAACACTGAAGCTTTCTTT	CASSYDGNTEAFF
TRBJ1-6	.	TRBV7-2	.	TGTGCCAGCAGCTTAAGACCAGTGTATAATTCACCCCTCCACTTT	CASSLRPVYNSPLHF
TRBJ1-5	.	TRBV6-5	.	TGTGCCAGCAGTTACCAAGGGGTGGATCAGCCCCAGCATTTT	CASSYQGVDQPQHF
TRBJ2-5	once	TRBV30	TRBD2	TGTGCCTGGAGGAACACGGGAGGGGTAGAGACCCAGTACTTC	CAWRNTGGVETQYF
TRBJ2-7	.	TRBV19	TRBD1	TGTGCCATCGACTTGGCGCCCCCTCACGGGACAGAAGATTCCTACGAGCAGTACTTC	CAIDLAPPHGTEDSYEQYF
TRBJ1-1	.	TRBV5-6	.	TGTGCCAGCACCCTGGGGAACATCATGAACACTGAAGCTTTCTTT	CASTLGNIMNTEAFF
TRBJ1-2	.	TRBV6-1	.	TGTGCCAGCAGTGAAACATTGGACTATGGCTACACCTTC	CASSETLDYGYTF
TRBJ2-5	.	TRBV18	.	TGTGCCAGCTCACCCATGGGGGGTCGGGAGACCCAGTACTTC	CASSPMGGRETQYF
TRBJ1-1	.	TRBV5-1	.	TGCGCCAGCAGCTCCGGGGGAGGCACTGAAGCTTTCTTT	CASSSGGGTEAFF
TRBJ2-6	.	TRBV7-6	TRBD1	TGTGCCAGCAGCTTAGTTACAGGGGGGTCTCCCCCATCCATCCTGACTTTC	CASSLVTGGSPPSILTF
TRBJ2-6	.	TRBV11-1	.	TGTGCCAGCAGCTCGACAGTAAAGAGGGGAGGCAACGTCCTGACTTTC	CASSSTVKRGGNVLTF
TRBJ2-5	.	TRBV7-8	.	TGTGCCAGCAGCGGGCAGACCCAGTACTTC	CASSGQTQYF
TRBJ2-3	.	TRBV6-1	.	TGTGCCAGCAGTAAGACTATAGGAAGCACAGATACGCAGTATTTT	CASSKTIGSTDTQYF
TRBJ2-2	.	TRBV4-1	.	TGCGCCAGCAGCCAAGATATTTTGGGGTCTAAAGGGGAGCTGTTTTTT	CASSQDILGSKGELFF
TRBJ1-1	.	TRBV7-9	.	TGTGCCAGCAGCTTACAGGGATCCACTGAAGCTTTCTTT	CASSLQGSTEAFF
TRBJ1-5	.	TRBV12-5	.	TGTGCTAGTGGCCCTTCCCGTCAGCCCCAGCATTTT	CASGPSRQPQHF
TRBJ1-1	few	TRBV5-1	.	TGCGCCAGCAGCTTGACCACAGGGAACACTGAAGCTTTCTTT	CASSLTTGNTEAFF
TRBJ1-1	.	TRBV4-3	.	TGCGCCAGCAGCCAAGATACTGACACTGAAGCTTTCTTT	CASSQDTDTEAFF
TRBJ2-1	.	TRBV6-5	TRBD2	TGTGCCAGCAGCCGACTAGCGGGAGTCCACAATGAGCAGTTCTTC	CASSRLAGVHNEQFF
TRBJ1-2	.	TRBV14	TRBD1	TGTGCCAGCAGCGCAGACAGGGGCTATGGCTACACCTTC	CASSADRGYGYTF
TRBJ2-3	.	TRBV29-1	TRBD2	TGCAGCGCCCGGGTAGCGGGGGGGGATCTTACGCAGTATTTT	CSARVAGGDLTQYF
TRBJ2-2	.	TRBV25-1	.	TGTGCCAGCAGTTCGAGGGGCGGAATGGCGAACACCGGGGAGCTGTTTTTT	CASSSRGGMANTGELFF
TRBJ1-2	.	TRBV5-8	TRBD1	TGTGCCAGCAGTCGACAGGGAATCTATGGCTACACCTTC	CASSRQGIYGYTF
TRBJ1-3	.	TRBV18	.	TGTGCCAGCTCTACGGGACTAATTGGAAACACCATATATTTT	CASSTGLIGNTIYF
TRBJ2-7	.	TRBV5-1	.	TGCGCCAGTAATACAGGGGAGGGGGGGTACGAGCAGTACTTC	CASNTGEGGYEQYF
TRBJ2-5	.	TRBV18	.	TGTGCCAGCTCACCAACTGAGGGCGGAGAGACCCAGTACTTC	CASSPTEGGETQYF
TRBJ2-1	.	TRBV11-3	TRBD1	TGTGCCAGCAGCCCTCGACAGGGAGACGTAAGAAATGAGCAGTTCTTC	CASSPRQGDVRNEQFF
TRBJ1-1	once	TRBV5-1	.	TGCGCCAGCAGCCTACAGGGCATGAACACTGAAGCTTTCTTT	CASSLQGMNTEAFF
TRBJ1-5	.	TRBV9	.	TGTGCCAGCAGCGTAGCGGGGGGGCCGACTCAGCCCCAGCATTTT	CASSVAGGPTQPQHF
TRBJ2-7	.	TRBV7-9	TRBD2	TGTGCCAGCAGCTTGGGTGGGCTAGCGGGGATCCGTTACGAGCAGTACTTC	CASSLGGLAGIRYEQYF
TRBJ2-5	.	TRBV7-9	TRBD1	TGTGCCAGCAGGGCCGCCAGGGGGTTGGAGACCCAGTACTTC	CASRAARGLETQYF
TRBJ2-7	.	TRBV5-4	TRBD1	TGTGCCAGCAGCCGGGACAGGGGGTCCTACGAGCAGTACTTC	CASSRDRGSYEQYF
TRBJ2-3	.	TRBV6-5	.	TGTGCCAGCCTCTCTCCCGGCACAGATACGCAGTATTTT	CASLSPGTDTQYF
TRBJ1-2	.	TRBV29-1	.	TGCAGCGTTGTGGGGCAGCAGGGGCCAGGTGGCTACACCTTC	CSVVGQQGPGGYTF